This T cell receptor (beta chain) was documented in a study of blood T cell repertoires in COVID-19 (dated by TCRdb to between 2020 and 2021). Regarding the study in general: Samples covering the acute and convalescent phases of COVID-19 were provided by collaborators in the United States, Italy and Spain. HLA class I and class II types, where available, came from metadata supplied by the sample provider rather than from assay-based typing. The repertoires were made available in a free public database intended to serve as a resource for research on the immune response to SARS-CoV-2. Subjects who had been exposed to COVID-19, were actively infected with it, or had recovered from it provided the deeply sampled blood TCRbeta repertoires that made up the dataset. The material from the prospective study consisted of cDNA or gDNA derived from T cells, B-cell-depleted T cells, or PBMCs. Samples were obtained from the ongoing ImmuneRACE study (first 160 participants) and from about 1,300 subjects provided by 6 global collaborators. The sample metadata nearly always contained a de-identified subject ID, COVID-19 status, age in years and sex. The research as a whole found: The amount of clinical and demographic metadata varied by source and participant and was provided uncurated.

Collaborating institutions collected whole blood in K2EDTA tubes following their own protocols. For TCRbeta analysis, collaborator samples were shipped as frozen whole blood, as isolated PBMCs, or as DNA extracted from either sample type. TCRbeta CDR3 regions were amplified from genomic DNA using the immunoSEQ Assay, a bias-controlled multiplex PCR. Per the authors' processing: The number of nucleated cells in each sample was estimated by amplification of reference gene primers within the assay. To quantify the absolute abundance of each unique TCRbeta CDR3 rearrangement, sequence reads were collapsed and filtered. Productive Simpson clonality was computed per sample as the square root of Simpson's diversity index over productive rearrangements. The immuneACCESS repertoire file appears here via TCRdb, limited to in-frame rearrangements. These files lack a portion of the clones; in checked studies, under half of the deficit traces to unresolved V genes, and the cause of the others is not known. V and J calls and clone size are copied from that table; D and trimming were computed from the DNA. This sample lists roughly 76,000 clones; 80% to 85% were detected once. Approximately 33% of the sample is in the top ten clones.

A word on this clone: Its antigen remains unidentified. Per-base quality was not reported, and no clone a single base away is much larger than it.

The receptor was isolated from a woman in her seventies with acute or convalescent COVID-19. The specimen sequenced was peripheral blood.

The nucleotide sequence reads as follows: TGTGCCAGCAGTTACGTGGCGGGTGGGGAGCAGTTCTTC. It codes for CASSYVAGGEQFF. The chain is encoded by TRBV6-5 joined to TRBJ2-1; tentative D gene TRBD2, with 5 bases matching. In the germline V gene, CDR1 corresponds to MNHEY and CDR2 to SVGAGI. The germline ends are 12 bases apart after V is trimmed by 2 bases and J by 10 bases. Counted from cysteine to phenylalanine, this CDR3 has 13 amino acids. Only the CDR3 region is kept as DNA, spanning 39 bases read in frame from base 1.